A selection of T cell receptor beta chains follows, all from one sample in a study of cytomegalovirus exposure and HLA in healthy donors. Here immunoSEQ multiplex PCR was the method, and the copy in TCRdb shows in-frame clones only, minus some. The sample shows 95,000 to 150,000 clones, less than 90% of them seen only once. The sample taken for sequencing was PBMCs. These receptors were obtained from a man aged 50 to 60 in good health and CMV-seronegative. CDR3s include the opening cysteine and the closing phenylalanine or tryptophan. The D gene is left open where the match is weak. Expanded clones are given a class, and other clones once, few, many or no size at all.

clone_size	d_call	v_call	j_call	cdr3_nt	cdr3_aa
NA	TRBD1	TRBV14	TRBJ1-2	TGTGCCAGTTCCCAGGGGGCCAACTATGGCTACACCTTC	CASSQGANYGYTF
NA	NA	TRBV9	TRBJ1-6	TGTGCCAGCAGGAGGGGGGGGTTTAATTCACCCCTCCACTTT	CASRRGGFNSPLHF
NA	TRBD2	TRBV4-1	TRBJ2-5	TGCGCCAGCAGCCAAACGATCACCCCGGGGAGGGGTGTAAGAAAGACCCAGTACTTC	CASSQTITPGRGVRKTQYF
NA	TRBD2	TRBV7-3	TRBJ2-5	TGTGCCAGCAGCATTAGCGGGGGGTTTGGAGAGACCCAGTACTTC	CASSISGGFGETQYF
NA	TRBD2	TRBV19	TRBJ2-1	TGTGCCAGTAGTCCGGATCGGGAGGGAGAGTATGAGCAGTTCTTC	CASSPDREGEYEQFF
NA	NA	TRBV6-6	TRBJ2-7	TGTGCCAGCGCACAGGCTACGGTCCACGAGCAGTACTTC	CASAQATVHEQYF
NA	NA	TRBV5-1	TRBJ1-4	TGCGCCAGCAGCTTGGGTCAGGACTATGAAAAACTGTTTTTT	CASSLGQDYEKLFF
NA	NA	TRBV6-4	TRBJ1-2	TGTGCCAGCAGCAGGGATTCTGGCTATGGCTACACCTTC	CASSRDSGYGYTF
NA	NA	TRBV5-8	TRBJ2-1	TGTGCCAGCAGCAAGCAGGGTCGGGCTTGGAATGAGCAGTTCTTC	CASSKQGRAWNEQFF
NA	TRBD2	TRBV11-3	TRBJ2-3	TGTGCCAGCAGCTTAGGGCTAGCGGGGGTAGCGGCAGATACGCAGTATTTT	CASSLGLAGVAADTQYF
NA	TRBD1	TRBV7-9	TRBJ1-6	TGTGCCAGCAGCCCCGGGACAGATAATTCACCCCTCCACTTT	CASSPGTDNSPLHF
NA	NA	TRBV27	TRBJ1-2	TGTGCCAGCAGTCCCACTCAGGAGGCCCTTCACTATGGCTACACCTTC	CASSPTQEALHYGYTF
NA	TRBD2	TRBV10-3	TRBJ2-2	TGTGCCATCAGGACTAGCGCGGACACCGGGGAGCTGTTTTTT	CAIRTSADTGELFF
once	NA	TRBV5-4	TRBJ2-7	TGTGCCAGCAGCGGAGGACAGCGATACGAGCAGTACTTC	CASSGGQRYEQYF
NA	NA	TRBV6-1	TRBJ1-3	TGTGCCAGCAGTGTATTTAAACTGGCAGGGCGAGGAAACACCATATATTTT	CASSVFKLAGRGNTIYF
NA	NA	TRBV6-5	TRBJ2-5	TGTGCCAGCAGTTACGTACTTGGAGAGACCCAGTACTTC	CASSYVLGETQYF
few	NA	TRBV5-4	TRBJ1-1	TGTGCCAGCAGCTCACAGGGTTCCTACACTGAAGCTTTCTTT	CASSSQGSYTEAFF
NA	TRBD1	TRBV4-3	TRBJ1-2	TGCGCCAGCACATGGTACGGGACAGGCTATGGCTACACCTTC	CASTWYGTGYGYTF
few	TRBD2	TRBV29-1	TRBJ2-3	TGCAGCGTTGTGCCTCCCGGATTCGGGGGGGCGTATACGCAGTATTTT	CSVVPPGFGGAYTQYF
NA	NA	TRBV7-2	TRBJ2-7	TGTGCCAGCAGCTTCAGCGCGTACGAGCAGTACTTC	CASSFSAYEQYF
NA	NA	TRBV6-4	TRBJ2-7	TGTGCCAGTACGACGGCCGGGGGAGAGCAGTACTTC	CASTTAGGEQYF
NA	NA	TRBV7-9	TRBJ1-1	TGTGCCAGCAGCTTAGTTAGTGGAGAAGAAGCTTTCTTT	CASSLVSGEEAFF
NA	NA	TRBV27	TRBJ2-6	TGTGCCAGCAGTTTACGTGGAGGGACCGGAGCTGGGGCCAACGTCCTGACTTTC	CASSLRGGTGAGANVLTF
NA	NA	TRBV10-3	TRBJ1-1	TGTGCCATCAGCCCAGCGGTATCTGAAGCTTTCTTT	CAISPAVSEAFF
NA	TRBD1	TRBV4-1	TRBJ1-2	TGCGCCAGCAGCCAAGACTGGGGACAGGATGTCAACTATGGCTACACCTTC	CASSQDWGQDVNYGYTF
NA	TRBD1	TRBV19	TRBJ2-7	TGTGCCAGTAGTATACGGGACAGGGGTCTCGAGCAGTACTTC	CASSIRDRGLEQYF
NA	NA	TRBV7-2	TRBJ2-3	TGTGCCAGCAGCTTACGGACTAGCACAGATACGCAGTATTTT	CASSLRTSTDTQYF
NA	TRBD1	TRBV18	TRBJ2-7	TGTGCCAGCTCACCAGGACAGGGGGTAGCCTACGAGCAGTACTTC	CASSPGQGVAYEQYF
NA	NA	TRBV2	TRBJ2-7	TGTGCCAGCAGTGTCGGGGTCACCTACGAGCAGTACTTC	CASSVGVTYEQYF
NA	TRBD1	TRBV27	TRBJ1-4	TGTGCCAGCAGTTTCAGGGGGCGCGGAGAAAAACTGTTTTTT	CASSFRGRGEKLFF
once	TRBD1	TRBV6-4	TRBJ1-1	TGTGCCAGCAGTCCCGGGACAGGGCGGACTGAAGCTTTCTTT	CASSPGTGRTEAFF
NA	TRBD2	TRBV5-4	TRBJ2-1	TGTGCCAGCAGCTTTAGGCGGGGGGGCAACGATGAGCAGTTCTTC	CASSFRRGGNDEQFF
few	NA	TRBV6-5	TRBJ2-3	TGTGCCAGCAGTTATCGGTCACAGGGCATTGGAGATACGCAGTATTTT	CASSYRSQGIGDTQYF
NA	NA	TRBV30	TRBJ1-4	TGTGCCTGGACGGCTTCGCTAGGAGCTAATGAAAAACTGTTTTTT	CAWTASLGANEKLFF
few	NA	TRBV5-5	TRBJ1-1	TGTGCCAGCAGCCAAGGGGTAGGGACAGAAGCTTTCTTT	CASSQGVGTEAFF
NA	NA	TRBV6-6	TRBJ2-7	TGTGCCAGCAGTCGCCAAGCGGGCGGGCCTGGAGAGCAGTACTTC	CASSRQAGGPGEQYF